This TCR beta chain was sequenced in a study of cytomegalovirus exposure and HLA in healthy donors. This CDR3 region has 14 residues. PCR used 60 Vbeta primers and 13 Jbeta primers. Sequenced by immunoSEQ multiplex PCR; TCRdb stores in-frame clones only, minus some. Among 150,000 to 200,000 clones, roughly 80% were seen once, and the ten largest hold around 2%. A word on this clone: The antigen is not known.

The study, taken as a whole, reports: A further, later analysis showed that HLA-associated TCR beta chains (compared with equally common others) were more clonally expanded. An analysis done earlier found most TCR beta V segments productive about 87% or about 30% of the time. Common viral pathogens seemed to be connected with several of the most significant clusters, according to a later analysis.

The rearrangement links TRBV21-1 to TRBJ1-1; the D segment call TRBD1 is taken from the table without a DNA check. TRBV21-1 is assigned pseudogene status. The sample was PBMCs. This sequence originates from a human donor in good health. The CDR3 DNA reads as TGTGCCAGCATCCCGGACAGTATGAACACTGAAGCTTTCTTT. Its protein is CASIPDSMNTEAFF.